The sequence of this T cell receptor (beta chain) was determined in a study of T cell responses to AZD1222 COVID-19 vaccine. This CDR3 has 14 amino acids. Trimming took 0 bases from V and 5 from J, leaving 8 bases between them. Germline loops: CDR1 WSHSY, CDR2 SAAADI. Assay used: immunoSEQ multiplex PCR; TCRdb lists only in-frame clones, some missing. Of roughly 100,000 clones in the sample, about 88% were seen once. The receptor's source is an adult in good health. Sequencing used peripheral blood, obtained on day 0 of AZD1222 vaccination. The chain joins TRBV10-2 to TRBJ1-5; no firm D call. This CDR3 reads CASSESGEYQPQHF. CDR3 nucleotides: TGCGCCAGCAGTGAGTCGGGAGAGTATCAGCCCCAGCATTTT.